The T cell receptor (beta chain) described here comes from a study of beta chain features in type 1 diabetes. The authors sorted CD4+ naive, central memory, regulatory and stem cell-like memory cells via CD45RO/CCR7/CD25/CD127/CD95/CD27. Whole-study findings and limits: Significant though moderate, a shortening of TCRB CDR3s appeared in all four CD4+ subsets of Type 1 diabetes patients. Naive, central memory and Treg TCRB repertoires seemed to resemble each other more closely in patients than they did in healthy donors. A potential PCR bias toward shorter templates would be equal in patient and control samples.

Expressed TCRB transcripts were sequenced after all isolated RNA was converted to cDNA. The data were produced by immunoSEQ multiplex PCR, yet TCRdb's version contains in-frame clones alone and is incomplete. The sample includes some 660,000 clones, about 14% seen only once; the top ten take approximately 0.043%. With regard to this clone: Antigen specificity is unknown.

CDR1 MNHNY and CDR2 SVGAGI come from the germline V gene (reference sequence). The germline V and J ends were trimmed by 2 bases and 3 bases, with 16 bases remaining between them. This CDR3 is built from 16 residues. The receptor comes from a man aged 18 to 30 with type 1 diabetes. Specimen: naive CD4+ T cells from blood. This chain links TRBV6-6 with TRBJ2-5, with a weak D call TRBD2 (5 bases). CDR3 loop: CASSYPTGWREETQYF. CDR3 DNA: TGTGCCAGCAGTTACCCGACCGGGTGGCGGGAAGAGACCCAGTACTTC.